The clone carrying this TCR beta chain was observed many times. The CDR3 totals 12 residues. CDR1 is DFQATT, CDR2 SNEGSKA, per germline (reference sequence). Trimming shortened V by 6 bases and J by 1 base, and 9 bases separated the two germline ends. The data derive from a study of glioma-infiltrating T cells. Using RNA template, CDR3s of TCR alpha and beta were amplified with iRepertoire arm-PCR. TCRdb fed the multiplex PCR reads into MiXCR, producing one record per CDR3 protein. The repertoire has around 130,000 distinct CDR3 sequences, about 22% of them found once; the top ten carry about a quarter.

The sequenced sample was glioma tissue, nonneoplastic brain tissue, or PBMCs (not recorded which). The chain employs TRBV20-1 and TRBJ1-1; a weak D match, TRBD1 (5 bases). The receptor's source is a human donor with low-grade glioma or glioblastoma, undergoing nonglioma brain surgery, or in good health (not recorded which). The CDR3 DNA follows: TGCAGTGCCGTCGGGGGGAACACTGAAGCTTTCTTT. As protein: CSAVGGNTEAFF.